Presented here are 9 T cell receptor beta chains from one specimen sequenced in a study of blood T cell repertoires in COVID-19. Assay: immunoSEQ multiplex PCR; the TCRdb copy retains only in-frame clones and omits some. The data show some 150,000 clones, more than 85% seen once. Sequencing was done on a sample of PBMCs or T cells enriched from blood (not recorded which). The receptor source for this set is a human donor with acute COVID-19. The donor label of this sample is uncertain.

V is TRBV9 and J is TRBJ1-3; D unresolved. Germline loops: CDR1 SGDLS, CDR2 YYNGEE. The CDR3 length is 12 residues. Trimming cost V 2 bases and J 4 bases, with 4 bases left between them. As DNA, the CDR3 is TGTGCCAGCAGCGTGCAGGGAAACACCATATATTTT. It is translated as CASSVQGNTIYF.

This chain joins TRBV5-1 and TRBJ2-1; no firm D call. This CDR3 region has 13 residues. CDR1 is SGHRS and CDR2 is YFSETQ in the germline V gene. V lost 0 bases, J lost 5 bases, and 6 bases lay in between. The CDR3 reads CASSLVLDNEQFF. The CDR3 DNA sequence: TGCGCCAGCAGCTTGGTACTCGACAATGAGCAGTTCTTC.

The V call is TRBV27, the J call TRBJ2-7; 11 nucleotides agree with TRBD1. With 5 bases clipped from V and 3 bases from J, the junction kept 6 bases outside the gene matches. Germline CDR1 MNHEY, CDR2 SMNVEV (reference sequence). This CDR3 comprises 15 residues. CDR3 DNA: TGTGCCAGCAGTGCGGGGACAGGGGGTAACTACGAGCAGTACTTC. Amino acids: CASSAGTGGNYEQYF.

The chain employs TRBV19 and TRBJ2-7; 9 positions match TRBD1. V shed 3 bases and J 2 bases; nucleotides not matched to a gene: 5. This CDR3 is 15 amino acids long. Germline assignment: CDR1 LNHDA and CDR2 SQIVND (reference sequence). The CDR3 bases are TGTGCCAGTAGTATGGGGACAGGGAGCCCCTACGAGCAGTACTTC. Protein sequence: CASSMGTGSPYEQYF.

J is TRBJ1-3 and V is TRBV14; 8 bases match TRBD1. Germline CDR1 reads SGHDN; CDR2 reads FVKESK. The J segment lost 5 bases and the V segment lost 6 bases, leaving 12 bases of the junction unmatched. The CDR3 has 16 residues. CDR3 sequence: CASSKSRQGLRNTIYF. The CDR3 DNA reads as TGTGCCAGCAGTAAAAGTCGACAGGGGTTACGAAACACCATATATTTT.

The chain links TRBV23-1 to TRBJ2-5, with 12 bases fitting TRBD1. TRBV23-1 is reported as an ORF; its role is uncertain. Trimming took 4 bases from V and 4 from J; bases not matched to a gene: 1. The CDR3 loop spans 14 amino acids. This CDR3 is CASSRDRGPETQYF. As DNA, the CDR3 is TGCGCCAGCAGTCGGGACAGGGGGCCAGAGACCCAGTACTTC.

This rearrangement joins TRBV7-2 to TRBJ1-1; tentatively, D is TRBD1 (5 bases). The CDR3 covers 13 residues. Trimming cost V 1 base and J 8 bases, with 11 bases left between them. Germline V gene data show CDR1 as SGHTA and CDR2 as FQGNSA. CDR3 protein: CASSLEGAGEAFF. DNA for the CDR3: TGTGCCAGCAGCTTAGAAGGGGCGGGAGAAGCTTTCTTT.

The rearrangement links TRBV19 to TRBJ1-5, with TRBD1 as a possible D gene (5 bases). Germline CDR1 LNHDA, CDR2 SQIVND (reference sequence). Trimming pared 4 bases from V and 2 bases from J, leaving 18 bases between. The CDR3 sequence is 17 residues long. CDR3 sequence reads: CASSNVDEGAGNQPQHF. The CDR3 DNA follows: TGTGCCAGTAGTAACGTAGACGAAGGGGCGGGCAATCAGCCCCAGCATTTT.

CDR3 residues: CASSSGLAGGFNGELFF. DNA of the CDR3: TGTGCCAGCAGCTCGGGACTAGCGGGGGGTTTTAACGGGGAGCTGTTTTTT. V gene TRBV7-8 combines with J gene TRBJ2-2; 15 bases line up with TRBD2. Looked up from germline, CDR1 is SGHVS and CDR2 is FQNEAQ. The V segment lost 4 bases and the J segment 7 bases; nucleotides outside the gene matches: 7. The length of the CDR3 is 17 residues.